The 16 T cell receptor beta chains in this list originate from one sample, sequenced in a study of cytomegalovirus exposure and HLA in healthy donors. A multiplex PCR was run with 60 Vbeta primers and 13 Jbeta primers. This table comes from immunoSEQ multiplex PCR, and its TCRdb copy is limited to in-frame clones, with some not included. The repertoire holds roughly 68,000 clones, with 75% as singletons. The specimen was PBMCs. These receptors all come from a woman in her 30s in good health and CMV-seropositive.

V usage is TRBV5-1 and J usage is TRBJ2-2, with 8 bases fitting TRBD2. V dropped 4 bases and J dropped 7; count of bases not matched to a gene: 12. The CDR3 is 16 amino acids. CDR1 and CDR2 (germline): SGHRS, YFSETQ. CDR3 residues: CASSGAVAGIGGELFF. In DNA, the CDR3 is TGCGCCAGCAGCGGCGCTGTAGCGGGAATCGGCGGGGAGCTGTTTTTT.

This chain joins TRBV7-8 and TRBJ2-5; 10 bases are shared with TRBD2. CDR1 SGHVS and CDR2 FQNEAQ come from the germline V gene. Trimming cost V 6 bases and J 5 bases; bases outside gene matches: 3. The CDR3 contains 13 residues. CDR3 region: CASRAGGGETQYF. CDR3 sequence (DNA): TGTGCCAGCAGAGCGGGAGGGGGGGAGACCCAGTACTTC.

The CDR3 loop reads CAWSTSGRGGYTF. In DNA form, the CDR3 reads TGTGCCTGGAGTACCTCGGGCCGGGGTGGCTACACCTTC. V is TRBV30 and J is TRBJ1-2, with D unresolved. There are 13 residues in the CDR3. Germline CDR1 GTSNPN, CDR2 SVGIG (reference sequence). Trimming shortened V by 2 bases and J by 7 bases, and 14 bases separated the two germline ends.

This clone was counted once. The rearrangement joins TRBV28 to TRBJ1-1; the D is unclear. This CDR3 has 13 residues. Germline-derived CDR1 and CDR2 are MDHEN and SYDVKM. V lost 7 bases and J 1 base, leaving 10 bases between the germline ends. The CDR3 DNA follows: TGTGCCAGCACGGAGTTGGAGAACACTGAAGCTTTCTTT. Translated, it gives CASTELENTEAFF.

This clone was seen a few times. The chain links TRBV7-9 to TRBJ2-3, with 7 bases aligning to TRBD2. Unmatched junction bases numbered 8, after V lost 5 bases and J lost 0 bases. Germline loops: CDR1 SEHNR, CDR2 FQNEAQ (reference sequence). The CDR3 runs to 16 residues. The CDR3 DNA reads as TGTGCCAGCAGCCTAAGGATGGGAGGGAGCACAGATACGCAGTATTTT. Protein product: CASSLRMGGSTDTQYF.

The rearrangement joins TRBV18 to TRBJ2-1, with D possibly being TRBD1 (6 bases). The germline V gene encodes CDR1 KGHSH and CDR2 LQKENI. The V end lost 4 bases, the J end lost 5 bases, and 24 bases lay between the germline ends. The CDR3 loop spans 18 amino acids. This CDR3 reads CASSLGPGTPLKDNEQFF. The CDR3 DNA reads TGTGCCAGCTCACTAGGGCCCGGGACACCTTTAAAGGACAATGAGCAGTTCTTC. Full variable domain (missing parts from reference TRBV18 and TRBJ2-1): NAGVMQNPRHLVRRRGQEARLRCSPMKGHSHVYWYRQLPEEGLKFMVYLQKENIIDESGMPKERFSAEFPKEGPSILRIQQVVRGDSAAYFCASSLGPGTPLKDNEQFFGPGTRLTVL.

CDR3 amino acids: CASTEGLAGNYEQYF. The CDR3 DNA follows: TGTGCCAGCACCGAGGGACTAGCGGGTAACTACGAGCAGTACTTC. The chain employs TRBV5-4 and TRBJ2-7, with 12 bases aligning to TRBD2. Per the germline V gene, CDR1 is SGHNT and CDR2 is YYREEE (reference sequence). The J segment lost 3 bases and the V segment lost 6 bases, leaving 7 bases of the junction unmatched. This CDR3 is 15 amino acids long.

This clone appeared a few times. This sequence joins TRBV5-3 and TRBJ1-4, with TRBD1 matching over 8 bases. TRBV5-3 is recorded as an ORF, its role being uncertain. This CDR3 has 14 residues. V lost 4 bases, J lost 8 bases, and 7 bases stayed unmatched. The CDR3: CARSTDRGSEKLFF. CDR3 coding DNA: TGTGCCAGAAGCACCGACAGGGGTTCCGAAAAACTGTTTTTT.

The genes are TRBV15 and TRBJ2-1, with D perhaps matching TRBD1 (5 bases). This CDR3 has 15 residues. Germline V gives CDR1 LNHNV, CDR2 YYDKDF (reference sequence). The V end was cut by 0 bases, the J end by 7 bases, with 13 bases between. DNA for the CDR3: TGTGCCACCAGCAGAGATTGGGCAGGGCGTAATGAGCAGTTCTTC. It yields the protein CATSRDWAGRNEQFF.

The rearrangement links TRBV9 to TRBJ2-6; 9 bases line up with TRBD1. From germline, CDR1 is SGDLS and CDR2 YYNGEE. The CDR3 has 19 amino acids. Germline trimming cut 2 bases from V and 3 bases from J; bases unmatched to any gene: 12. CDR3 bases: TGTGCCAGCAGCGTCGATCCGGGACAGGGCACTTTTGGGGCCAACGTCCTGACTTTC. It is translated as CASSVDPGQGTFGANVLTF.

The chain employs TRBV7-2 and TRBJ2-2, with 7 bases matching TRBD1. V dropped 0 bases and J dropped 4; count of bases not matched to a gene: 2. This CDR3 contains 15 residues. The germline gives CDR1 SGHTA, CDR2 FQGNSA. CDR3 coding DNA: TGTGCCAGCAGCTTAGCACAGGGGCGCACCGGGGAGCTGTTTTTT. This codes for CASSLAQGRTGELFF.

The chain carries TRBV4-1 and TRBJ2-1, with D tentatively TRBD2 (6 bases). CDR3 size: 13 residues. Deletions cut 4 bases from V and 9 bases from J, with 13 bases between. CDR1 is MGHRA, CDR2 YSYEKL, per germline. The CDR3 DNA reads TGCGCCAGCAGCCTTGATAGCGGTAGTGAGCAGTTCTTC. Protein sequence: CASSLDSGSEQFF.

This chain connects TRBV4-2 to TRBJ1-4; 7 bases line up with TRBD1. The CDR3 is 16 residues long. Germline V CDR1 and CDR2: LGHNA, YNFKEQ. The V gene end was trimmed by 2 bases and the J gene end by 2 bases; junction bases not matched to a gene: 5. For the CDR3, the DNA is TGTGCCAGCAGCCAATCAGGGGGACAGACTAATGAAAAACTGTTTTTT. Its translation is CASSQSGGQTNEKLFF.

The chain couples TRBV28 to TRBJ2-3; 10 bases match TRBD1. The CDR3 is 17 residues long. V trimming: 6 bases; J trimming: 4 bases; junction bases outside the gene matches: 13. Germline CDR1 is MDHEN and CDR2 is SYDVKM. The DNA for the CDR3 is TGTGCCAGCAGCCTCCGGACAGGGGGGAATAGACCAGATACGCAGTATTTT. Protein: CASSLRTGGNRPDTQYF.

The chain couples TRBV10-2 to TRBJ2-5; perhaps TRBD2 as D (7 bases). V was pared by 11 bases and J by 5 bases, with 21 bases between. The CDR3 has 14 amino acids. Per the germline V gene, CDR1 is WSHSY and CDR2 is SAAADI. CDR3 sequence reads: CASHGGLAYETQYF. The CDR3 region has the DNA TGCGCCTCCCACGGGGGGCTAGCTTATGAGACCCAGTACTTC.

The chain uses TRBV4-2 and TRBJ2-5; D perhaps matches TRBD2 (5 bases). CDR3 length equals 13 residues. V lost 0 bases and J 4 bases, leaving 6 bases between the germline ends. The germline V gene has CDR1 LGHNA and CDR2 YNFKEQ. CDR3 nucleotide sequence: TGTGCCAGCAGCCAAGACGAGGGAGAGACCCAGTACTTC. This gives the protein CASSQDEGETQYF.